The 20 T cell receptor beta chains in this list originate from one sample, sequenced in a study of cytomegalovirus exposure and HLA in healthy donors. The PCR made use of 60 Vbeta and 13 Jbeta primers. Produced via immunoSEQ multiplex PCR; TCRdb's table is partial and in-frame only. The table has about 160,000 clones, around 74% seen once. Sample: PBMCs. Source of these receptors: a woman younger than 45 in good health and CMV-seronegative.

The rearrangement uses TRBV11-3 and TRBJ2-6; D call uncertain. Germline assignment: CDR1 SGHNT and CDR2 YENEEA. This CDR3 is 15 amino acids long. V was clipped by 3 bases and J by 0 bases, with 6 bases between them. The CDR3 loop is CASSFSVSGANVLTF. DNA for the CDR3: TGTGCCAGCAGCTTTTCAGTCTCTGGGGCCAACGTCCTGACTTTC.

This clone was found once. The rearrangement joins TRBV2 to TRBJ2-2, with D perhaps TRBD1 (5 bases). The germline CDR1 and CDR2 sequences are SNHLY and FYNNEI. V was trimmed by 9 bases and J by 5 bases, leaving 13 bases between them. The CDR3 extends over 13 amino acids. CDR3 DNA: TGTGCCAGGACGAAAACAGGAACCGGGGAGCTGTTTTTT. It specifies CARTKTGTGELFF.

This clone was detected only once. The J gene is TRBJ1-4, the V gene TRBV5-1; no firm D call. The CDR3 runs to 14 residues. The germline V and J ends were trimmed by 2 bases and 6 bases, with 11 bases remaining between them. Germline V gives CDR1 SGHRS, CDR2 YFSETQ. The DNA for the CDR3 is TGCGCCAGCAGCTTATCTTGGGCCGATGAAAAACTGTTTTTT. It specifies CASSLSWADEKLFF.

The chain employs TRBV7-6 and TRBJ1-6, with a weak D call TRBD1 (5 bases). V was trimmed by 5 bases and J by 10 bases, leaving 12 bases between them. Germline values: CDR1 SGHVS, CDR2 FNYEAQ. The CDR3 extends over 13 amino acids. The CDR3 DNA reads TGTGCCAGCAGCCCGGGACTCGACTCACCCCTCCACTTT. It codes for CASSPGLDSPLHF.

As for this clone: Sequence at one end of the junction differs from germline and may be a read error. Other DNA sequences in this specimen translate into the identical CDR3. The J gene is TRBJ1-5, the V gene TRBV6-1, with D possibly being TRBD1 (5 bases). This CDR3 spans 14 amino acids. Germline V lookup: CDR1 MNHNS, CDR2 SASEGT. CDR3 loop: CVSSVQGMSQPQHF. The DNA of the CDR3 is TGTGTCAGCAGTGTCCAGGGAATGTCTCAGCCCCAGCATTTT.

This chain links TRBV10-3 with TRBJ1-2; 9 bases fit TRBD1. Unmatched junction bases numbered 4, after V lost 2 bases and J lost 3 bases. The CDR3 totals 15 residues. Germline V CDR1 and CDR2: ENHRY, SYGVKD. The CDR3 region is CAISEGTGTDYGYTF. The DNA for the CDR3 is TGTGCCATCAGTGAGGGGACAGGGACTGACTATGGCTACACCTTC.

The rearrangement joins TRBV27 to TRBJ1-6; TRBD1 aligns across 7 bases. The ends lost 7 bases at V and 4 bases at J; junction bases unmatched: 7. This CDR3 is built from 15 residues. Germline V CDR1 and CDR2: MNHEY, SMNVEV (reference sequence). Here the CDR3 reads CASTQDRVYNSPLHF. CDR3 in DNA: TGTGCCAGCACCCAAGACAGGGTTTATAATTCACCCCTCCACTTT.

This clone was counted only a few times. The chain carries TRBV19 and TRBJ2-7; D remains ambiguous. There are 16 residues in the CDR3. Germline V lookup: CDR1 LNHDA, CDR2 SQIVND (reference sequence). The V and J ends lost 3 bases and 5 bases respectively, with 20 bases between them. The CDR3 spells CASSMRLSGRAHEQYF. The CDR3, as DNA: TGTGCCAGTAGTATGAGGTTGTCGGGTCGAGCCCACGAGCAGTACTTC.

The V gene is TRBV5-1, the J gene TRBJ2-7, with 7 nucleotides matching TRBD1. The CDR3 spans 14 residues. Germline CDR1 reads SGHRS; CDR2 reads YFSETQ. V lost 4 bases to trimming and J lost 3 bases; unmatched junction nucleotides: 7. CDR3: CASSGATGNYEQYF. The CDR3 bases are TGCGCCAGCAGCGGCGCGACAGGGAACTACGAGCAGTACTTC.

J is TRBJ1-2 and V is TRBV30; D is uncertain. The V and J ends lost 0 bases and 5 bases respectively, with 7 bases between them. CDR1 and CDR2 from the germline V gene are GTSNPN and SVGIG (reference sequence). This CDR3 is 12 amino acids long. This CDR3 is CAWSVAGYGYTF. In DNA, the CDR3 is TGTGCCTGGAGTGTAGCGGGATATGGCTACACCTTC.

A remark on this clone: This same CDR3 is encoded by further DNA sequences in the sample. This rearrangement joins TRBV29-1 to TRBJ1-1; TRBD1 might be the D (5 bases). The V gene's germline CDR1 is SQVTM and CDR2 ANQGSEA. Trimming removed 6 bases from V and 1 base from J, with 9 bases in between. The CDR3 length is 12 residues. The CDR3 nucleotides read TGCAGCGTCGCTAGGGGGAACACTGAAGCTTTCTTT. Translating gives CSVARGNTEAFF.

A single count supports this clone. The chain links TRBV18 to TRBJ2-1; 11 positions agree with TRBD2. Germline assignment: CDR1 KGHSH and CDR2 LQKENI. The CDR3 is made up of 17 amino acids. J was trimmed by 5 bases and V by 1 base; bases with no gene match: 7. DNA of the CDR3: TGTGCCAGCTCACCACTAGAACCGGGACTAGCGGACAATGAGCAGTTCTTC. Its protein is CASSPLEPGLADNEQFF. Based on the CDR3 plus reference TRBV18 and TRBJ2-1, the full variable domain is NAGVMQNPRHLVRRRGQEARLRCSPMKGHSHVYWYRQLPEEGLKFMVYLQKENIIDESGMPKERFSAEFPKEGPSILRIQQVVRGDSAAYFCASSPLEPGLADNEQFFGPGTRLTVL.

The rearrangement uses TRBV6-4 and TRBJ1-2; TRBD1 matches 7 bases. The CDR3 consists of 15 residues. The ends lost 6 bases at V and 0 bases at J; junction bases unmatched: 7. Germline values: CDR1 MRHNA, CDR2 SNTAGT. This CDR3 is CASSRDSLSNYGYTF. The CDR3, as DNA: TGTGCCAGCAGCAGGGACAGCCTCTCTAACTATGGCTACACCTTC.

The rearrangement joins TRBV27 to TRBJ2-7, with D possibly matching TRBD2 (5 bases). The germline gives CDR1 MNHEY, CDR2 SMNVEV (reference sequence). CDR3 size: 22 residues. V dropped 10 bases and J dropped 4 bases, with 44 bases sitting between them. CDR3 loop: CATAQTSINAPQRRLLRYEQYF. In DNA, the CDR3 is TGTGCCACCGCCCAAACCTCGATTAACGCCCCACAGCGACGACTATTGAGGTACGAGCAGTACTTC.

J is TRBJ1-2 and V is TRBV4-2; no definite D call. The germline V gene encodes CDR1 LGHNA and CDR2 YNFKEQ. This CDR3 is built from 14 residues. Trimming shortened V by 4 bases and J by 4 bases, and 13 bases separated the two germline ends. The CDR3, as DNA: TGTGCCAGCAGCCCAGTGGGCATCGCCTATGGCTACACCTTC. Translation: CASSPVGIAYGYTF.

This clone showed up just a few times. This chain joins TRBV5-1 and TRBJ1-2, with 7 bases lining up with TRBD1. The length of the CDR3 is 15 residues. Trimming took 4 bases from V and 1 from J; bases not matched to a gene: 7. The V gene's germline CDR1 is SGHRS and CDR2 YFSETQ. In DNA, the CDR3 is TGCGCCAGCAGCGATTTCGACAGGGATAACTATGGCTACACCTTC. Translation gives CASSDFDRDNYGYTF.

This rearrangement joins TRBV4-2 to TRBJ2-7; D is possibly TRBD1 (6 bases). The V end lost 1 base, the J end lost 5 bases, and 9 bases lay between the germline ends. Germline V CDR1 and CDR2: LGHNA, YNFKEQ. The CDR3 contains 13 residues. This chain's CDR3 is CASSQGTEDEQYF. The CDR3 nucleotides read TGTGCCAGCAGCCAAGGGACAGAAGACGAGCAGTACTTC.

The chain joins TRBV28 to TRBJ2-7; D call uncertain. Per the germline V gene, CDR1 is MDHEN and CDR2 is SYDVKM. CDR3 length: 14 residues. V was trimmed by 7 bases and J by 2 bases, leaving 15 bases between them. The CDR3 nucleotides are TGTGCCAGCACCCGTACGTCCTCTACCTACGAGCAGTACTTC. Its translation: CASTRTSSTYEQYF.

The V gene is TRBV7-6, the J gene TRBJ2-1; 11 positions agree with TRBD2. The germline V gene has CDR1 SGHVS and CDR2 FNYEAQ. The CDR3 extends over 15 amino acids. J was trimmed by 4 bases and V by 3 bases; bases with no gene match: 2. In DNA form, the CDR3 reads TGTGCCAGCAGCTTCGCTAGCGGGGGGTACAATGAGCAGTTCTTC. Translated: CASSFASGGYNEQFF.

This sequence joins TRBV2 and TRBJ1-1, with 7 bases lining up with TRBD1. J gave up 1 base and V 7 bases, and 9 bases lay outside the gene matches. The CDR3 consists of 15 residues. Germline lookup yields CDR1 SNHLY and CDR2 FYNNEI. The CDR3, as DNA: TGTGCCAGCAAGACCGGGACAGTACCGAACACTGAAGCTTTCTTT. It encodes CASKTGTVPNTEAFF.